Following are 14 T cell receptor beta chains from one sample sequenced in a study of PD-1 blockade in classical Hodgkin lymphoma. Method: immunoSEQ multiplex PCR; TCRdb's copy keeps in-frame clones and lacks some. Of approximately 36,000 clones in the sample, roughly two thirds were seen once. Each and every patient relapsed after autologous stem cell transplantation, and patients got differing brentuximab vedotin exposure. The sample consisted of peripheral blood mononuclear cells (PBMCs), taken before the second cycle of nivolumab. The receptor source for this set is a human donor with classical Hodgkin lymphoma.

The V call is TRBV5-1, the J call TRBJ2-5, with D possibly being TRBD1 or TRBD2 (6 bases each). Between the trimmed V and J ends, which lost 0 bases and 5 bases, there was a span of 17 bases. Germline CDR1 SGHRS, CDR2 YFSETQ. CDR3 size: 16 residues. The CDR3 loop reads CASSLVPGTRGETQYF. In DNA form, the CDR3 reads TGCGCCAGCAGCTTGGTCCCCGGGACACGGGGGGAGACCCAGTACTTC.

This chain connects TRBV7-9 to TRBJ1-1; TRBD1 agrees at 7 bases. V lost 4 bases, J lost 9 bases, and 11 bases stayed unmatched. This CDR3 has 14 amino acids. Germline V gene data show CDR1 as SEHNR and CDR2 as FQNEAQ (reference sequence). The CDR3 protein is CASSSKDRMEQAFF. DNA of the CDR3: TGTGCCAGCAGCTCAAAGGACAGGATGGAGCAAGCTTTCTTT. Supplemented by reference TRBV7-9 and TRBJ1-1, the full variable domain reads DTGVSQNPRHKITKRGQNVTFRCDPISEHNRLYWYRQTLGQGPEFLTYFQNEAQLEKSRLLSDRFSAERPKGSFSTLEIQRTEQGDSAMYLCASSSKDRMEQAFFGQGTRLTVV.

V gene TRBV28 combines with J gene TRBJ2-3; 9 bases match TRBD1. The V segment lost 2 bases and the J segment 1 base; nucleotides outside the gene matches: 7. Looked up from germline, CDR1 is MDHEN and CDR2 is SYDVKM. This CDR3 comprises 17 residues. As DNA, the CDR3 is TGTGCCAGCAGTTTAGAAGTGACAGGGGGGGGCACAGATACGCAGTATTTT. Its protein product is CASSLEVTGGGTDTQYF.

This chain joins TRBV29-1 and TRBJ2-3; D is uncertain. V dropped 2 bases and J dropped 6 bases, with 12 bases sitting between them. CDR1 is SQVTM, CDR2 ANQGSEA, per germline. The CDR3 runs 13 residues. The CDR3 spells CSVELPGVDTQYF. CDR3 nucleotide sequence: TGCAGCGTTGAACTCCCGGGTGTTGATACGCAGTATTTT.

The rearrangement uses TRBV7-8 and TRBJ1-2, with D possibly TRBD1 on 6 matching bases. Germline CDR1 is SGHVS and CDR2 is FQNEAQ. This CDR3 is built from 14 residues. V lost 0 bases, J lost 6 bases, and 11 bases lay in between. CDR3 sequence reads: CASSLARGANGYTF. The CDR3 DNA reads TGTGCCAGCAGCTTAGCGAGGGGGGCGAATGGCTACACCTTC.

CDR3 protein: CASSFINGPPEQFF. The CDR3 coding sequence is TGTGCCAGCAGCTTCATAAATGGCCCGCCCGAGCAGTTCTTC. The chain combines TRBV5-4 with TRBJ2-1; no clear D. The germline V and J ends were trimmed by 2 bases and 10 bases, with 16 bases remaining between them. Germline loops: CDR1 SGHNT, CDR2 YYREEE (reference sequence). This CDR3 spans 14 amino acids.

CDR3 DNA sequence: TGTGCCAGCAGCTTATCGGCGGGGTGGAACACTGAAGCTTTCTTT. As protein: CASSLSAGWNTEAFF. The chain links TRBV7-9 to TRBJ1-1; D gene ambiguous. V was trimmed by 2 bases and J by 1 base, leaving 11 bases between them. The CDR3 extends over 15 amino acids. From germline, CDR1 is SEHNR and CDR2 FQNEAQ (reference sequence). The full variable domain, with the rest looked up from reference TRBV7-9 and TRBJ1-1, is DTGVSQNPRHKITKRGQNVTFRCDPISEHNRLYWYRQTLGQGPEFLTYFQNEAQLEKSRLLSDRFSAERPKGSFSTLEIQRTEQGDSAMYLCASSLSAGWNTEAFFGQGTRLTVV.

The rearrangement uses TRBV6-5 and TRBJ2-1; 8 bases agree with TRBD1. Germline trimming cut 7 bases from V and 7 bases from J; bases unmatched to any gene: 9. The CDR3 has 14 residues. Germline V gene lookup returns CDR1 MNHEY and CDR2 SVGAGI. CDR3 region: CASKVGQVGNEQFF. CDR3 DNA: TGTGCCAGCAAGGTGGGACAGGTGGGGAATGAGCAGTTCTTC.

The chain couples TRBV6-6 to TRBJ1-3; 7 bases align to TRBD1. Germline V lookup: CDR1 MNHNY, CDR2 SVGAGI (reference sequence). CDR3 length equals 14 residues. V gave up 6 bases and J gave up 7 bases; unmatched junction bases: 9. Written as DNA, the CDR3 is TGTGCCAGCAGCCGACTCGGAGGGGGCAACACCATATATTTT. As protein: CASSRLGGGNTIYF.

The CDR3 DNA follows: TGTGCCACCAGCCGCGGACGGAACACTGAAGCTTTCTTT. Its translation: CATSRGRNTEAFF. The chain uses TRBV15 and TRBJ1-1; no reliable D call. The CDR3 is 13 residues long. The germline V gene has CDR1 LNHNV and CDR2 YYDKDF (reference sequence). V lost 5 bases, J lost 1 base, and 8 bases lay in between.

The V call is TRBV6-1, the J call TRBJ2-3, with 11 bases identical to TRBD2. The CDR3 is made up of 17 amino acids. Losses at the gene ends were 2 bases for V and 2 bases for J; bases not matched to a gene: 6. Germline-derived CDR1 and CDR2 are MNHNS and SASEGT. CDR3 in amino acids: CASSETASGRTTDTQYF. The CDR3 nucleotides are TGTGCCAGCAGTGAAACGGCTAGCGGGAGGACCACAGATACGCAGTATTTT.

The rearrangement joins TRBV7-9 to TRBJ1-2, with a possible D match to TRBD1 (5 bases). The V end lost 8 bases, the J end lost 7 bases, and 14 bases lay between the germline ends. The germline gives CDR1 SEHNR, CDR2 FQNEAQ (reference sequence). The CDR3 sequence is 12 residues long. CDR3 region: CASRDQGGGYTF. The CDR3 bases are TGTGCCAGCCGAGACCAGGGAGGTGGCTACACCTTC.

This clone was picked up one time. The V call is TRBV10-3, the J call TRBJ1-1; D not resolved. The CDR3 runs 13 residues. Trimming removed 4 bases at V and 0 bases at J, with 6 bases between. Germline values: CDR1 ENHRY, CDR2 SYGVKD. DNA of the CDR3: TGTGCCATCAGTGGCTCAGTGAACACTGAAGCTTTCTTT. Residues: CAISGSVNTEAFF.

This clone has just a few counts. The CDR3 sequence: CAWSVAGTQNQPQHF. The DNA of the CDR3 is TGTGCCTGGAGTGTTGCGGGAACCCAGAATCAGCCCCAGCATTTT. The chain couples TRBV30 to TRBJ1-5; D is ambiguous. Deletions cut 0 bases from V and 4 bases from J, with 13 bases between. The CDR3 loop spans 15 amino acids. CDR1 is GTSNPN and CDR2 is SVGIG in the germline V gene (reference sequence). Together with reference TRBV30 and TRBJ1-5, the CDR3 gives the full variable domain: SQTIHQWPATLVQPVGSPLSLECTVEGTSNPNLYWYRQAAGRGLQLLFYSVGIGQISSEVPQNLSASRPQDRQFILSSKKLLLSDSGFYLCAWSVAGTQNQPQHFGDGTRLSIL.